Presented here are 10 T cell receptor beta chains from one specimen sequenced in a study of PD-1 blockade in mismatch repair-deficient tumors. Some clones are missing from TCRdb's copy, which holds only in-frame ones; the method was immunoSEQ multiplex PCR. This sample yields over 100,000 clones, of which roughly 80% are seen a single time; about 4.5% belongs to the top ten. Material: peripheral blood, obtained around 60 weeks after starting pembrolizumab. These receptors came from an adult with mismatch repair-deficient cancer.

The V gene is TRBV27, the J gene TRBJ2-7; D gene unclear. This CDR3 is built from 11 residues. The ends were cut back, 5 bases at V and 3 bases at J, with 5 bases in the middle. Germline V gene sequence: CDR1 MNHEY, CDR2 SMNVEV (reference sequence). The DNA of the CDR3 is TGTGCCAGCAGTGGTCGCTACGAGCAGTACTTC. It encodes CASSGRYEQYF.

This rearrangement joins TRBV27 to TRBJ1-2, with a tentative D call TRBD1 (5 bases). CDR3 length: 15 amino acids. From germline, CDR1 is MNHEY and CDR2 SMNVEV (reference sequence). V was cut by 2 bases and J by 2 bases, with 12 bases left in between. The CDR3 region has the DNA TGTGCCAGCAGTTTAGGGGCACGGGGGAACTATGGCTACACCTTC. Its translation is CASSLGARGNYGYTF.

The chain is built from TRBV15 and TRBJ2-5; 7 bases map to TRBD2. The CDR3 sequence is 17 residues long. The V gene's germline CDR1 is LNHNV and CDR2 YYDKDF (reference sequence). Trimming took 0 bases from V and 1 from J; bases not matched to a gene: 8. The CDR3 protein is CATSRDLVASGQETQYF. The CDR3 DNA sequence: TGTGCCACCAGCAGAGATCTCGTAGCTAGCGGCCAAGAGACCCAGTACTTC.

The chain couples TRBV10-3 to TRBJ1-1, with TRBD1 as a possible D gene (5 bases). Germline CDR1 reads ENHRY; CDR2 reads SYGVKD. V shed 6 bases and J shed 3 bases, with 14 bases lying between them. The CDR3 spans 14 residues. CDR3 sequence (DNA): TGTGCCATCAGCCAACCCGGGGGAGACACTGAAGCTTTCTTT. The encoded protein is CAISQPGGDTEAFF.

This chain joins TRBV5-4 and TRBJ2-7, with D perhaps TRBD1 (6 bases). With 2 bases removed from V and 3 bases from J, the gap between germline ends came to 9 bases. Germline CDR1 is SGHNT and CDR2 is YYREEE (reference sequence). This CDR3 region has 13 residues. The CDR3 DNA reads as TGTGCCAGCAGCTTCAGGGGCCTCTACGAGCAGTACTTC. It yields the protein CASSFRGLYEQYF.

The chain recombines TRBV25-1 with TRBJ2-5; D tentatively reads TRBD1 or TRBD2 (5 bases each). The germline V gene has CDR1 MGHDK and CDR2 SYGVNS. CDR3 size: 14 residues. V shed 6 bases and J shed 5 bases, with 16 bases lying between them. The CDR3 coding sequence is TGTGCCAGCAGCCCCTCAGGGTCGGGGGAGACCCAGTACTTC. This encodes CASSPSGSGETQYF.

The V gene is TRBV5-1, the J gene TRBJ2-1; maybe TRBD2 (6 bases). V was trimmed by 0 bases and J by 10 bases, leaving 11 bases between them. Germline V gene sequence: CDR1 SGHRS, CDR2 YFSETQ. CDR3 length: 13 residues. CDR3 loop: CASSLGEVGEQFF. The CDR3 DNA is TGCGCCAGCAGCTTGGGGGAGGTGGGGGAGCAGTTCTTC.

V is TRBV5-1 and J is TRBJ2-3; D possibly corresponds to TRBD2 (5 bases). The CDR3 sequence is 14 residues long. The germline V gene has CDR1 SGHRS and CDR2 YFSETQ. The V and J ends lost 3 bases and 1 base respectively, with 9 bases between them. CDR3: CASSSGERTDTQYF. CDR3 bases: TGCGCCAGCAGCTCCGGGGAGCGCACAGATACGCAGTATTTT.

This chain links TRBV6-1 with TRBJ2-7, with D maybe TRBD1 (5 bases). CDR3 length equals 12 residues. Germline lookup yields CDR1 MNHNS and CDR2 SASEGT. V lost 7 bases and J 2 bases, leaving 9 bases between the germline ends. The CDR3 DNA is TGTGCCAGCAATGGACAAGCCTACGAGCAGTACTTC. Its protein is CASNGQAYEQYF.

The J gene is TRBJ2-5, the V gene TRBV5-1; TRBD2 matches at 9 bases. V was clipped by 0 bases and J by 4 bases; unmatched bases: 10. This CDR3 has 17 amino acids. Germline V gives CDR1 SGHRS, CDR2 YFSETQ. CDR3 amino acids: CASSLESSGNIRETQYF. DNA of the CDR3: TGCGCCAGCAGCTTGGAATCTAGCGGGAATATAAGAGAGACCCAGTACTTC.